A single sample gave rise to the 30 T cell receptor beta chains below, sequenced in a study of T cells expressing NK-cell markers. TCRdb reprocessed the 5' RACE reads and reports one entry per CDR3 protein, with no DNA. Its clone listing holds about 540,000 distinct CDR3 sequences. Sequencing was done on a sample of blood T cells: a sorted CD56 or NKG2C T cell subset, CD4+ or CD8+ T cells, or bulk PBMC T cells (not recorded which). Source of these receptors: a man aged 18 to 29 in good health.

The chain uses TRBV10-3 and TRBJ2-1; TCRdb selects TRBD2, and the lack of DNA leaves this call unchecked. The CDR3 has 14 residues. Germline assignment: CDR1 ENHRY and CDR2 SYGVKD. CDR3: CAISGLAGEIEQFF.

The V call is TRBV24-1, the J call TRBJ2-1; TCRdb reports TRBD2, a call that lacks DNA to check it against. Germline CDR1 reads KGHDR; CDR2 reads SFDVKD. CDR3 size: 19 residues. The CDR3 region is CATSDPYPGLDATGNEQFF.

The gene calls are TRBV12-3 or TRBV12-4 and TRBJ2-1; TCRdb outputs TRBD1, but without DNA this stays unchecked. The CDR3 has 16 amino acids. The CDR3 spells CASSQPGQGALGEQFF.

The CDR3 is CASSTGRGYEQYF. V gene TRBV6-2 or TRBV6-3 combines with J gene TRBJ2-7. Germline loops: CDR1 MNHEY, CDR2 SVGEGT. The CDR3 covers 13 residues.

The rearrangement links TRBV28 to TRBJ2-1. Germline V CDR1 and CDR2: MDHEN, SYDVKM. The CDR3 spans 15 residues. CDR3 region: CASSLVAGPYNEQFF.

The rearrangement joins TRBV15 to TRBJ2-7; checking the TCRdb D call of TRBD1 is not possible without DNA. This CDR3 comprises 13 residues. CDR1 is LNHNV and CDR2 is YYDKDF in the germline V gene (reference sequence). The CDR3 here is CATSRDTGYEQYF. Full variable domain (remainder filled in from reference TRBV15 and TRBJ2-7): DAMVIQNPRYQVTQFGKPVTLSCSQTLNHNVMYWYQQKSSQAPKLLFHYYDKDFNNEADTPDNFQSRRPNTSFCFLDIRSPGLGDTAMYLCATSRDTGYEQYFGPGTRLTVT.

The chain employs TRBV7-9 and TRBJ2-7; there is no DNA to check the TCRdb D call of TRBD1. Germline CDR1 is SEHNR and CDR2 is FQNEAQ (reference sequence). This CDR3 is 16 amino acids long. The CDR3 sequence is CASSSNWGASSYEQYF.

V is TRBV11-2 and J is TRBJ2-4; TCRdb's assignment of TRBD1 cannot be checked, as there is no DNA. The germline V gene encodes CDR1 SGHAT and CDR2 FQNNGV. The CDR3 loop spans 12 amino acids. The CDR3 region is CASSLEGGIQYF.

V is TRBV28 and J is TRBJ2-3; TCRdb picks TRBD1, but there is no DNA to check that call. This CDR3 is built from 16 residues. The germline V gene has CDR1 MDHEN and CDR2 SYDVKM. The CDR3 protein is CASYPKPSRNTDTQYF.

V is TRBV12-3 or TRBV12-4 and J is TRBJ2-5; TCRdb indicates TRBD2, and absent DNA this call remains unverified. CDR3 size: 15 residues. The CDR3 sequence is CASSSSRQARETQYF.

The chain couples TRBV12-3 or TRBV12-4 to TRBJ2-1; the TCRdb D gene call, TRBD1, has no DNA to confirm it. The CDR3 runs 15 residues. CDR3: CASSWRQGAGNEQFF.

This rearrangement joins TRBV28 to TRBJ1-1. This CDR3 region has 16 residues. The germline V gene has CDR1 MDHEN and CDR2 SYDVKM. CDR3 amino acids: CASSDEIGDAGTEAFF.

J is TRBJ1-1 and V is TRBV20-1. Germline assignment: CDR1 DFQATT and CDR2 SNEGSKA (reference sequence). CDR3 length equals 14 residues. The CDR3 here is CSARATGRPTEAFF.

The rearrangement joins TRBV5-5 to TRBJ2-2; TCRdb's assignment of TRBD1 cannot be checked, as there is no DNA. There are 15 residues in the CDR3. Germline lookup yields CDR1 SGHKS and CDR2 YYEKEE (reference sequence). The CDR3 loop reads CASSAGDRNTGELFF.

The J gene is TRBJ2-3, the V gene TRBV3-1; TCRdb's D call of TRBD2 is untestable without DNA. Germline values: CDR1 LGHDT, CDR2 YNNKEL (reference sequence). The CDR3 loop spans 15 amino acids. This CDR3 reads CASAEGGSYGDTQYF.

This CDR3 is CASSLAGEKNEQYF. The J gene is TRBJ2-7, the V gene TRBV13; TCRdb selects TRBD2, and the lack of DNA leaves this call unchecked. The CDR3 length is 14 residues. Germline-derived CDR1 and CDR2 are PRHDT and FYEKMQ (reference sequence). The full variable domain, its missing parts supplied by reference TRBV13 and TRBJ2-7, is AAGVIQSPRHLIKEKRETATLKCYPIPRHDTVYWYQQGPGQDPQFLISFYEKMQSDKGSIPDRFSAQQFSDYHSELNMSSLELGDSALYFCASSLAGEKNEQYFGPGTRLTVT.

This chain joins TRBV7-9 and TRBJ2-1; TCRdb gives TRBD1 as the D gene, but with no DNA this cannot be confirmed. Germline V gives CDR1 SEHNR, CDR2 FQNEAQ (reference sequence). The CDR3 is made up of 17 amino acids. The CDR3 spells CASSSYIDVTPLLEQFF.

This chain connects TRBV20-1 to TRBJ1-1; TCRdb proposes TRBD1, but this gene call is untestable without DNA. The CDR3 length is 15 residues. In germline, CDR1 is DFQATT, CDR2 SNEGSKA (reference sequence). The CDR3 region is CSATPPDRGYTEAFF.

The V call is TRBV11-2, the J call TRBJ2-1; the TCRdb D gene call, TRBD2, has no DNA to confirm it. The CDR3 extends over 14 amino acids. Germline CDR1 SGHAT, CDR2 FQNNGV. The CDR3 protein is CASSLYLADNEQFF.

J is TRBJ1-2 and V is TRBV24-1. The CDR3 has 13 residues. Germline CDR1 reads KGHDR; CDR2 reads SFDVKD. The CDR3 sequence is CATSDGFNYGYTF.

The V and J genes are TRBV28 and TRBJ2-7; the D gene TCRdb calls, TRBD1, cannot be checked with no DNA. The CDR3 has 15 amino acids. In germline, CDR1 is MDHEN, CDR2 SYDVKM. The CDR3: CASSSPSGGPYEQYF.

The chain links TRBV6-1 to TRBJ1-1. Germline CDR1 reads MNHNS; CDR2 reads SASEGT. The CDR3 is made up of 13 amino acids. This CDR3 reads CASSRTDGTEAFF.

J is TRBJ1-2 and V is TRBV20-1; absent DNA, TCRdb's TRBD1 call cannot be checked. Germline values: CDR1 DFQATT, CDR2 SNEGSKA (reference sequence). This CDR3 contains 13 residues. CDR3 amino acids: CSARQGSGYGYTF.

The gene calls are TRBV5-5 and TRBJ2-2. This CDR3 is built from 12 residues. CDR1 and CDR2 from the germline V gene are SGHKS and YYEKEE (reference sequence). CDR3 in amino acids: CASTQVVGELFF.

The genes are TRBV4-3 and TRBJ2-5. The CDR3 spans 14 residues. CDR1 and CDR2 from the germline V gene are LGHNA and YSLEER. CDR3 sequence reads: CASSQADGSGTQYF.

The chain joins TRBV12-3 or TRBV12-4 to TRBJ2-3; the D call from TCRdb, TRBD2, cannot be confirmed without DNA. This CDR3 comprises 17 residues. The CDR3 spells CASSGELVADARDTQYF.

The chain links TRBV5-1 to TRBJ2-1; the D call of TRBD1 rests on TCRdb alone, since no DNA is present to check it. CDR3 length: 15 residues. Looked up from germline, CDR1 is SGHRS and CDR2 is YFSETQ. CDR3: CASSLETVVADEQFF. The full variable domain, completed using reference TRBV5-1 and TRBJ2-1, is KAGVTQTPRYLIKTRGQQVTLSCSPISGHRSVSWYQQTPGQGLQFLFEYFSETQRNKGNFPGRFSGRQFSNSRSEMNVSTLELGDSALYLCASSLETVVADEQFFGPGTRLTVL.

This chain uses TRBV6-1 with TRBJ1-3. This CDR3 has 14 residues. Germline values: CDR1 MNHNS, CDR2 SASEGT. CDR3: CASSDSFAGNTIYF.

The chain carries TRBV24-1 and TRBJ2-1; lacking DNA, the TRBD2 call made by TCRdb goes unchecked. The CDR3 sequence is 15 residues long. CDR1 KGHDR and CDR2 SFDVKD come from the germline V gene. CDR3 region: CATSDSLQPPNEQFF.

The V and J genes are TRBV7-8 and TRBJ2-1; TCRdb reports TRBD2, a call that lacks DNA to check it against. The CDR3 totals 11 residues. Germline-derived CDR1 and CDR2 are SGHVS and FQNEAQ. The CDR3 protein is CASSLGRSPIF.